A single T cell receptor (beta chain) is shown here with its context. The target antigen is unknown. V was trimmed by 0 bases and J by 7 bases, leaving 11 bases between them. This CDR3 contains 14 residues. CDR1 is KGHDR and CDR2 is SFDVKD in the germline V gene. Profiled with immunoSEQ multiplex PCR; TCRdb holds only in-frame clones, not every one. The data show some 120,000 clones, with about 79% seen just once and 25% to 35% held by the top ten. These data come from a study of T cell responses to AZD1222 COVID-19 vaccine. Overall study findings and caveats: Within unmutated variant regions lay the reported targets of nearly half of spike-specific TCRs.

V gene TRBV24-1 combines with J gene TRBJ2-5, with D tentatively TRBD2 (5 bases). Sequenced material: peripheral blood, taken 28 days after the second AZD1222 dose. The receptor was derived from an adult who received the AZD1222 COVID-19 vaccine. CDR3 sequence reads: CATSDLREGRTQYF. CDR3 sequence (DNA): TGTGCCACCAGTGATTTGCGGGAAGGTCGGACCCAGTACTTC.